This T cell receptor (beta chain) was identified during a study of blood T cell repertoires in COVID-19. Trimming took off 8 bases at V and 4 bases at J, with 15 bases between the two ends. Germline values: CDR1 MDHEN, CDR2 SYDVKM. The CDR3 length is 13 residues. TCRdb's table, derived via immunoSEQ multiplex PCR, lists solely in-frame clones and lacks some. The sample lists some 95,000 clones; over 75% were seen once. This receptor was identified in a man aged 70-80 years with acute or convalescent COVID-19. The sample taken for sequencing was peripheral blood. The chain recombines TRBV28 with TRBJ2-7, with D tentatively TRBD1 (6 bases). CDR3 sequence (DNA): TGTGCCAGCTTCACACAGGGACGGTACGAGCAGTACTTC. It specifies CASFTQGRYEQYF.